Listed here are 25 T cell receptor beta chains from one sample, sequenced in a study of technical replicates of blood from several donors. Clones were read by immunoSEQ multiplex PCR, and TCRdb kept only the in-frame ones, dropping some. The sample has 60,000 to 75,000 clones, 95% to 98% seen once; the top ten hold approximately 0.26%. Sequenced sample: T cells isolated from PBMCs. The receptors were sampled from a human donor in good health.

V and J are TRBV11-1 and TRBJ1-4, with a weak D call TRBD1 (5 bases). CDR1 and CDR2 from the germline V gene are SGHAT and FQDESV (reference sequence). Between the trimmed V and J ends, which lost 2 bases and 3 bases, there was a span of 13 bases. The CDR3 extends over 16 amino acids. CDR3 amino acids: CASSLNRQTPNEKLFF. CDR3 DNA: TGTGCCAGCAGCTTAAACCGACAGACCCCTAATGAAAAACTGTTTTTT.

Here the CDR3 DNA reads TGTGCCAGCAGTGAGGGGGCCCCGTTTAGGTCCTACAATGAGCAGTTCTTC. It codes for CASSEGAPFRSYNEQFF. The rearrangement joins TRBV27 to TRBJ2-1, with 7 bases fitting TRBD1. With 5 bases clipped from V and 1 base from J, the junction kept 11 bases outside the gene matches. The CDR3 sequence is 17 residues long. Germline CDR1 reads MNHEY; CDR2 reads SMNVEV (reference sequence).

The sample holds one count of this clone. The chain uses TRBV11-2 and TRBJ2-3; 7 nucleotides match TRBD2. This CDR3 region has 15 residues. Germline lookup yields CDR1 SGHAT and CDR2 FQNNGV. V trimming: 4 bases; J trimming: 4 bases; junction bases outside the gene matches: 8. For the CDR3, the DNA is TGTGCCAGCAGCTCAACGAGCGGGATAGCAGATACGCAGTATTTT. Protein: CASSSTSGIADTQYF.

The J gene is TRBJ2-1, the V gene TRBV9, with 11 nucleotides matching TRBD2. Germline lookup yields CDR1 SGDLS and CDR2 YYNGEE. The CDR3 contains 16 residues. Unmatched junction bases numbered 9, after V lost 3 bases and J lost 7 bases. In DNA, the CDR3 is TGTGCCAGCAGCGAATTACTAGCGGGAGATTGGAATGAGCAGTTCTTC. The encoded protein is CASSELLAGDWNEQFF.

The chain combines TRBV5-1 with TRBJ2-3, with D possibly TRBD2 on 5 matching bases. CDR3 size: 15 residues. V was clipped by 5 bases and J by 0 bases, with 13 bases between them. The germline V gene encodes CDR1 SGHRS and CDR2 YFSETQ. The DNA for the CDR3 is TGCGCCAGCAGGTCCCAGGACTTTAGCACAGATACGCAGTATTTT. Its translation: CASRSQDFSTDTQYF.

The chain recombines TRBV9 with TRBJ2-7; 11 positions agree with TRBD2. The germline gives CDR1 SGDLS, CDR2 YYNGEE. The ends lost 3 bases at V and 4 bases at J; junction bases unmatched: 6. This CDR3 contains 15 residues. This CDR3 reads CASSATSGSRYEQYF. CDR3 nucleotide sequence: TGTGCCAGCAGCGCCACTAGCGGGAGTAGGTACGAGCAGTACTTC.

This clone was found once. The gene calls are TRBV9 and TRBJ2-5; 8 positions match TRBD2. This CDR3 is built from 15 residues. The germline V gene encodes CDR1 SGDLS and CDR2 YYNGEE. After removal of 0 bases from V and 5 bases from J, the junction contained 6 bases not matched to a gene. This chain's CDR3 is CASSVGREGLETQYF. In nucleotides, the CDR3 is TGTGCCAGCAGCGTAGGACGGGAGGGCCTGGAGACCCAGTACTTC. The full variable domain, in which reference TRBV9 and TRBJ2-5 provide the parts outside the CDR3, is DSGVTQTPKHLITATGQRVTLRCSPRSGDLSVYWYQQSLDQGLQFLIQYYNGEERAKGNILERFSAQQFPDLHSELNLSSLELGDSALYFCASSVGREGLETQYFGPGTRLLVL.

The chain employs TRBV13 and TRBJ2-1, with 11 nucleotides matching TRBD1. Germline trimming cut 8 bases from V and 7 bases from J; bases unmatched to any gene: 7. This CDR3 spans 14 amino acids. Looked up from germline, CDR1 is PRHDT and CDR2 is FYEKMQ (reference sequence). In DNA, the CDR3 is TGTGCCAGCCATCAGGGACAGGGGGTAAATGAGCAGTTCTTC. Protein sequence: CASHQGQGVNEQFF. The whole variable domain, remainder taken from reference TRBV13 and TRBJ2-1, is AAGVIQSPRHLIKEKRETATLKCYPIPRHDTVYWYQQGPGQDPQFLISFYEKMQSDKGSIPDRFSAQQFSDYHSELNMSSLELGDSALYFCASHQGQGVNEQFFGPGTRLTVL.

This chain links TRBV29-1 with TRBJ2-6; the D gene is possibly TRBD1 (6 bases). V was cut by 3 bases and J by 12 bases, with 21 bases left in between. This CDR3 comprises 15 residues. The V gene's germline CDR1 is SQVTM and CDR2 ANQGSEA. In nucleotides, the CDR3 is TGCAGCGTTGAGAGGGGGTTCTCCGGGTCCCCCGTCCTGACTTTC. Its protein product is CSVERGFSGSPVLTF.

The genes are TRBV9 and TRBJ1-4, with D unclear. Trimming removed 0 bases at V and 6 bases at J, with 6 bases between. The germline V gene encodes CDR1 SGDLS and CDR2 YYNGEE. CDR3 length: 13 amino acids. CDR3 in amino acids: CASSVGGYEKLFF. CDR3 sequence (DNA): TGTGCCAGCAGCGTAGGCGGGTATGAAAAACTGTTTTTT.

The chain uses TRBV4-1 and TRBJ2-1; 8 bases are a match to TRBD1. Trimming at V came to 0 bases and at J to 7 bases, leaving 2 bases not matched to a gene. CDR3 length: 14 residues. Per germline, CDR1 MGHRA and CDR2 YSYEKL. The CDR3 DNA is TGCGCCAGCAGCCAAGATAACAGGGGGAATGAGCAGTTCTTC. Translating it yields CASSQDNRGNEQFF.

V is TRBV5-4 and J is TRBJ1-5; D may be TRBD1 (6 bases). This CDR3 contains 15 residues. Trimming pared 0 bases from V and 1 base from J, leaving 8 bases between. Germline-derived CDR1 and CDR2 are SGHNT and YYREEE (reference sequence). The DNA of the CDR3 is TGTGCCAGCAGCTTGGATCAGGGGAGCAATCAGCCCCAGCATTTT. The encoded protein is CASSLDQGSNQPQHF.

As regards this clone: One end of the junction is discordant with germline, which a read error may explain. CDR3 in DNA: TGTGCTAGCAGCTTGACTAGCGGGAGTACGAATGAGCAGTTCTTC. It codes for CASSLTSGSTNEQFF. The genes are TRBV7-7 and TRBJ2-1, with 12 bases identical to TRBD2. This CDR3 is built from 15 residues. Looked up from germline, CDR1 is SSHAT and CDR2 is FNYEAQ (reference sequence).

This clone was observed a few times. This chain links TRBV7-2 with TRBJ2-7, with TRBD1 as a possible D gene (5 bases). V shed 6 bases and J shed 4 bases, with 7 bases lying between them. CDR3 size: 11 residues. The germline CDR1 and CDR2 sequences are SGHTA and FQGNSA. CDR3 amino acids: CASSDRYEQYF. Written as DNA, the CDR3 is TGTGCCAGCAGTGACAGATACGAGCAGTACTTC.

The chain recombines TRBV7-7 with TRBJ2-2; D uncertain. The CDR3 has 14 amino acids. The ends were cut back, 2 bases at V and 2 bases at J, with 6 bases in the middle. Looked up from germline, CDR1 is SSHAT and CDR2 is FNYEAQ (reference sequence). CDR3 bases: TGTGCCAGCAGCTTACACAGAAACACCGGGGAGCTGTTTTTT. Encoded protein: CASSLHRNTGELFF.

The J gene is TRBJ1-2, the V gene TRBV15; TRBD1 aligns across 9 bases. CDR1 and CDR2 (germline): LNHNV, YYDKDF (reference sequence). V trimming: 3 bases; J trimming: 10 bases; junction bases outside the gene matches: 9. The CDR3 length is 14 residues. For the CDR3, the DNA is TGTGCCACCAGCAGCTCCCGGGACAGGGAATCCTACACCTTC. Its protein is CATSSSRDRESYTF.

The chain employs TRBV29-1 and TRBJ2-7; D is possibly TRBD1 (6 bases). Trimming cost V 7 bases and J 1 base, with 14 bases left between them. CDR1 and CDR2 (germline): SQVTM, ANQGSEA. This CDR3 has 13 residues. CDR3 protein: CSAQTGISYEQYF. In nucleotides, the CDR3 is TGCAGCGCTCAGACAGGTATATCCTACGAGCAGTACTTC.

The chain uses TRBV14 and TRBJ2-1; D remains unclear. Germline V gene data show CDR1 as SGHDN and CDR2 as FVKESK. Trimming took 5 bases from V and 8 from J, leaving 10 bases between them. The CDR3 is 12 amino acids. The CDR3 DNA follows: TGTGCCAGCAGCGAGGTCCTCTATGAGCAGTTCTTC. This encodes CASSEVLYEQFF.

The DNA of the CDR3 is TGTGCCAGCACGAGAGAGGGGGCTGAAGCTTTCTTT. This codes for CASTREGAEAFF. The V and J genes are TRBV2 and TRBJ1-1, with a tentative D call TRBD1 (6 bases). V dropped 7 bases and J dropped 6 bases, with 12 bases sitting between them. Germline V gives CDR1 SNHLY, CDR2 FYNNEI. The CDR3 contains 12 residues.

The chain employs TRBV7-9 and TRBJ2-3, with D possibly matching TRBD1 (5 bases). The germline V and J ends were trimmed by 2 bases and 1 base, with 16 bases remaining between them. Germline V gene sequence: CDR1 SEHNR, CDR2 FQNEAQ (reference sequence). There are 17 residues in the CDR3. DNA for the CDR3: TGTGCCAGCAGCTTAAGAACGGACACACGAGGCACAGATACGCAGTATTTT. It specifies CASSLRTDTRGTDTQYF.

The rearrangement links TRBV29-1 to TRBJ1-2; D gene uncertain. V lost 3 bases and J lost 4, with 6 bases in between. Germline loops: CDR1 SQVTM, CDR2 ANQGSEA. The CDR3 totals 11 residues. CDR3 sequence reads: CSVDPGYGYTF. CDR3 coding DNA: TGCAGCGTTGATCCGGGCTATGGCTACACCTTC.

The chain uses TRBV6-5 and TRBJ2-2, with TRBD1 matching 7 bases. CDR1 MNHEY and CDR2 SVGAGI come from the germline V gene. The CDR3 is 15 residues long. Trimming cost V 5 bases and J 2 bases; bases outside gene matches: 5. The CDR3 nucleotides read TGTGCCAGCAGTCTCAGGACAGGAAACACCGGGGAGCTGTTTTTT. This encodes CASSLRTGNTGELFF.

The chain is built from TRBV7-3 and TRBJ2-7, with 9 bases aligning to TRBD2. The V segment lost 2 bases and the J segment 0 bases; nucleotides outside the gene matches: 2. The CDR3 is 15 amino acids. The germline V gene has CDR1 SGHTA and CDR2 FQGTGA. The CDR3 DNA is TGTGCCAGCAGCTTAGATAGCGGGAGCTCCTACGAGCAGTACTTC. It yields the protein CASSLDSGSSYEQYF.

The rearrangement joins TRBV30 to TRBJ1-1; no firm D call. With 3 bases removed from V and 4 bases from J, the gap between germline ends came to 12 bases. Germline-derived CDR1 and CDR2 are GTSNPN and SVGIG (reference sequence). The CDR3 totals 13 residues. The CDR3 nucleotides read TGTGCCTGGAGCGCGAGGATTTCCACTGAAGCTTTCTTT. It encodes CAWSARISTEAFF.

This chain joins TRBV27 and TRBJ1-2; the D gene is possibly TRBD1 (5 bases). V lost 3 bases and J lost 0, with 17 bases in between. Germline-derived CDR1 and CDR2 are MNHEY and SMNVEV (reference sequence). The CDR3 spans 17 residues. The CDR3 reads CASSLAGVRGSNYGYTF. As DNA, the CDR3 is TGTGCCAGCAGTTTGGCCGGAGTGCGGGGCTCTAACTATGGCTACACCTTC.